A selection of T cell receptor beta chains follows, all from one sample in a study of regulatory T cells in long-lasting Graves disease. TCRdb re-analysed the multiplex PCR reads in MiXCR, keeping a single row per CDR3 protein. The sample has hundreds of thousands of distinct CDR3 sequences; less than 15% are singletons. The data were also submitted as part of a second study, on T cells in Graves' hyperthyroidism and ophthalmopathy.

The sample in question was peripheral blood mononuclear cells (PBMCs), obtained at new diagnosis, from a patient treated with antithyroid drugs. The receptors derive from a man aged 25 to 40 with Graves disease. CDR3s include the opening cysteine and the closing phenylalanine or tryptophan. The order of the fields is V gene, CDR3 protein.

V gene: TRBV7-9; CDR3 protein: CASSLRLAGRNEQFF
V gene: TRBV5-4; CDR3 protein: CASSLVVGGPSAQYF
V gene: TRBV2; CDR3 protein: CASSEVWASYNEQFF
V gene: TRBV5-1; CDR3 protein: CASSPRTGTSGANVLTF
V gene: TRBV7-2; CDR3 protein: CASSLLSGVNVLTF
V gene: TRBV29-1; CDR3 protein: CSVAPSRTGLLRGQYF
V gene: TRBV7-8; CDR3 protein: CASSSLQQTYEQYF
V gene: TRBV5-1; CDR3 protein: CASRLRPRDTQYF
V gene: TRBV2; CDR3 protein: CASINPRGETQYF
V gene: TRBV5-1; CDR3 protein: CASSYPGLAGEQYF
V gene: TRBV12-3/TRBV12-4; CDR3 protein: CASSRRRGYEQYF
V gene: TRBV12-3/TRBV12-4; CDR3 protein: CASSQLVGKTNEKLFF
V gene: TRBV5-1; CDR3 protein: CASSLTAGRAGELFF
V gene: TRBV4-1; CDR3 protein: CASSRVTGQVNTEAFF
V gene: TRBV7-2; CDR3 protein: CASSQGLAGLETQYF
V gene: TRBV5-1; CDR3 protein: CASRASPSYGYTF
V gene: TRBV7-2; CDR3 protein: CASSLNGGTGQYF
V gene: TRBV27; CDR3 protein: CASSKQGGSRKLFF
V gene: TRBV27; CDR3 protein: CASSFQRFNEQFF
V gene: TRBV13; CDR3 protein: CASSSRTRDINSPLHF
V gene: TRBV10-3; CDR3 protein: CAISESRGSGDYGYTF
V gene: TRBV5-1; CDR3 protein: CASTRAGGMNTEAFF
V gene: TRBV2; CDR3 protein: CASRLGLAKLETQYF
V gene: TRBV6-1; CDR3 protein: CASSEFMSSYEQYF
V gene: TRBV5-1; CDR3 protein: CASSSRPGSGYGYTF
V gene: TRBV7-8; CDR3 protein: CASSFRGRGREQYF
V gene: TRBV19; CDR3 protein: CASSIGVLEHNEQFF
V gene: TRBV9; CDR3 protein: CASSAHHRDSNTEAFF
V gene: TRBV6-1; CDR3 protein: CASSLAPGGPADTQYF
V gene: TRBV20-1; CDR3 protein: CSGYRTASYEQYF
V gene: TRBV7-9; CDR3 protein: CASSLESGSSTGELFF
V gene: TRBV30; CDR3 protein: CAWSAGGGADTQYF
V gene: TRBV20-1; CDR3 protein: CSANRENSYEQYF
V gene: TRBV10-3; CDR3 protein: CAISEGLQETQYF
V gene: TRBV7-9; CDR3 protein: CASSLMGGEGVLTF
V gene: TRBV11-2; CDR3 protein: CASSLTTGGYGYTF
V gene: TRBV7-2; CDR3 protein: CASSLAGREEPEAFF
V gene: TRBV7-3; CDR3 protein: CASSLGGSSYGQYF
V gene: TRBV5-4; CDR3 protein: CASSGRMQGNTEAFF
V gene: TRBV7-9; CDR3 protein: CASSLGGLQYQETQYF